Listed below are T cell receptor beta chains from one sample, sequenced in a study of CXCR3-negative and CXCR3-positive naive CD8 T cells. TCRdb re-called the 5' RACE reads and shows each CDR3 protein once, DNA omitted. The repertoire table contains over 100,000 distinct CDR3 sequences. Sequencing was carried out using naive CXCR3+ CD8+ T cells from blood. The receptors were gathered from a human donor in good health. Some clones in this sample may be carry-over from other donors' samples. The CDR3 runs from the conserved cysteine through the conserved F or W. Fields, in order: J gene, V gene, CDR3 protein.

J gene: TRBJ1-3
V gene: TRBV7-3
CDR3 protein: CASSLEASSSGNTIYF

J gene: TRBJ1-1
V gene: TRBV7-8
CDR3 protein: CASSTRTANTEAFF

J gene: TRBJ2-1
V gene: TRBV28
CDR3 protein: CASSVHHPGLAENNEQFF

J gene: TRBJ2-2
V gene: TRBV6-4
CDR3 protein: CASSPGTEGNTGELFF

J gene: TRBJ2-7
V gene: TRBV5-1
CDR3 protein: CASSSPGQGYEQYF

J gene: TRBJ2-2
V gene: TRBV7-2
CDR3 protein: CASSLFPTGELFF

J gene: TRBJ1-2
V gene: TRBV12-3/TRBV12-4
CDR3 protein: CASSRPPPNGLNYGYTF

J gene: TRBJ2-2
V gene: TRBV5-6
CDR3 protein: CASSPGPNTGELFF

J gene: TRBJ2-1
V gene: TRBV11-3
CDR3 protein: CASSGRLGGNEQFF

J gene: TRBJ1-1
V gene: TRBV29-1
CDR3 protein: CSVEDDGLNTEAFF

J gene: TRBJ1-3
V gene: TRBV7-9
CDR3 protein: CASSLALGNTIYF

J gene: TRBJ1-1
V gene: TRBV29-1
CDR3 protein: CSVEPRMNTEAFF

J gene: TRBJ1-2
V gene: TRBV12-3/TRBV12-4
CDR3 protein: CASSFSHYGYTF

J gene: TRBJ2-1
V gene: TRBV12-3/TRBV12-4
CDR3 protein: CASTDLRGPLNEQFF

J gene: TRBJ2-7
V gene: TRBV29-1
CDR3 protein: CSVGTGAYEQYF